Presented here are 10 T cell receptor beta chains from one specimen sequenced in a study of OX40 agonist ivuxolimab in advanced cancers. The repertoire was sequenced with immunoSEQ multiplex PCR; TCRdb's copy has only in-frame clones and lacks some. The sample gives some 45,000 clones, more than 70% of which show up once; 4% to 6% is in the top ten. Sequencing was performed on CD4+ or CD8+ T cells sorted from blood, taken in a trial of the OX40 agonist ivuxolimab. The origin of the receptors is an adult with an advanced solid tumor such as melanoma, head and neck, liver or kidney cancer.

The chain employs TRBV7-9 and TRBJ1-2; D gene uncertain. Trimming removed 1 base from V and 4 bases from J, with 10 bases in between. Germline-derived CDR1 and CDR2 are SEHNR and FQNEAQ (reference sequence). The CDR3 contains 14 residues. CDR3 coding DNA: TGTGCCAGCAGCTTAGATAGGGCTTCCTATGGCTACACCTTC. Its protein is CASSLDRASYGYTF.

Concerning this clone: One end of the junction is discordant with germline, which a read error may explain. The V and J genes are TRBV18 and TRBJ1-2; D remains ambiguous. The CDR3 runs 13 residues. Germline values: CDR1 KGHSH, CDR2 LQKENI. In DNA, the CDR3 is TGTGCCAGCTCACCAACCACGGAGGGAAAGGTTCTCTTC. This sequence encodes CASSPTTEGKVLF.

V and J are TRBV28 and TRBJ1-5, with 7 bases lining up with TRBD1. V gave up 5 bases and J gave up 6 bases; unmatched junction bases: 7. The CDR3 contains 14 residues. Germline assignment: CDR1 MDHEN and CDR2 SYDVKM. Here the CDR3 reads CASSVQQGTQPQHF. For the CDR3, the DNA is TGTGCCAGCAGTGTCCAACAGGGGACTCAGCCCCAGCATTTT.

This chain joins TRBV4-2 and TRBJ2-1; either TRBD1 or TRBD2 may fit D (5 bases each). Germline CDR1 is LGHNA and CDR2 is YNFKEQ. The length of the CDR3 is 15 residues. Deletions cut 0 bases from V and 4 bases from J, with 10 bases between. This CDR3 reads CASSQDGTHYNEQFF. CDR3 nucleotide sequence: TGTGCCAGCAGCCAAGACGGGACCCATTACAATGAGCAGTTCTTC.

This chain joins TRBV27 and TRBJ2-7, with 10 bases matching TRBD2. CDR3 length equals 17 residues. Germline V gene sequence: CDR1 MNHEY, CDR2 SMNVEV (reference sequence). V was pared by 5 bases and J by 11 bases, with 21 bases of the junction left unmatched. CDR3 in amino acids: CASSQRGSSGSPEGEYF. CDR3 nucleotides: TGTGCCAGCAGTCAACGCGGGTCTAGCGGGAGCCCAGAAGGAGAGTACTTC.

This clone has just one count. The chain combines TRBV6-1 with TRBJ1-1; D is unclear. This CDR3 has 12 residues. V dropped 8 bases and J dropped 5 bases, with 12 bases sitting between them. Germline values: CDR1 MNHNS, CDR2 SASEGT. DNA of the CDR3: TGTGCCAGCGTTTGGGTGTGGACTGAAGCTTTCTTT. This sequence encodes CASVWVWTEAFF.

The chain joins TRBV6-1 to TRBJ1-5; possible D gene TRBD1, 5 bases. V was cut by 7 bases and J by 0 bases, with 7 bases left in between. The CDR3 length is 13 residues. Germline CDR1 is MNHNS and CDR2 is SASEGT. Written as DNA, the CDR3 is TGTGCCAGCATGGACAATAGCAATCAGCCCCAGCATTTT. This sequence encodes CASMDNSNQPQHF.

In nucleotides, the CDR3 is TGTGCCAGCAGCTTCTCAGTGGAGAGCGGGATTTTCACCGGGGAGCTGTTTTTT. Translated: CASSFSVESGIFTGELFF. The chain recombines TRBV5-5 with TRBJ2-2, with 7 bases aligning to TRBD2. After removal of 2 bases from V and 4 bases from J, the junction contained 14 bases not matched to a gene. This CDR3 spans 18 amino acids. CDR1 and CDR2 from the germline V gene are SGHKS and YYEKEE (reference sequence).

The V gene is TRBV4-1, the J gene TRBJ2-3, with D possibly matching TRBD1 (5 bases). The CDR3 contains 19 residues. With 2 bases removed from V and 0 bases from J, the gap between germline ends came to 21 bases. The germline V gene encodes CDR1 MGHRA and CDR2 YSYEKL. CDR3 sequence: CASSQTFHGAGLSTDTQYF. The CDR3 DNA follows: TGCGCCAGCAGCCAAACCTTCCATGGGGCAGGGCTTAGCACAGATACGCAGTATTTT.

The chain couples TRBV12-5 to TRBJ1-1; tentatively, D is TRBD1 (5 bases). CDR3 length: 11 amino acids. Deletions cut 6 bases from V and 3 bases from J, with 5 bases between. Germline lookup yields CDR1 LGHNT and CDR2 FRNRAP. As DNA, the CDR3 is TGTGCTAGTGGGGGACACACTGAAGCTTTCTTT. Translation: CASGGHTEAFF. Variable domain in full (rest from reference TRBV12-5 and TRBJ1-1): DARVTQTPRHKVTEMGQEVTMRCQPILGHNTVFWYRQTMMQGLELLAYFRNRAPLDDSGMPKDRFSAEMPDATLATLKIQPSEPRDSAVYFCASGGHTEAFFGQGTRLTVV.